This entry is about one T cell receptor (beta chain). Antigen specificity is unknown. Produced via immunoSEQ multiplex PCR; TCRdb's table is partial and in-frame only. The sample holds 90,000 to 120,000 clones, 75% to 95% seen once. This sample is drawn from a study of OX40 agonist ivuxolimab in advanced cancers. Background on the study: Every 2 weeks, ivuxolimab was infused into the patients intravenously at between 0.01 and 10 mg/kg. Findings and caveats of the study: Part of the nonresponder group also had normalized T-cell clonal expansion that was low.

V was trimmed by 0 bases and J by 9 bases, leaving 16 bases between them. From germline, CDR1 is SGHRS and CDR2 YFSETQ. The CDR3 is made up of 16 amino acids. The TCR was taken from an adult with an advanced solid tumor such as melanoma, head and neck, liver or kidney cancer. The sample consisted of CD4+ or CD8+ T cells sorted from blood, taken in a trial of the OX40 agonist ivuxolimab. V gene TRBV5-1 combines with J gene TRBJ1-6; D ambiguous. The CDR3, as DNA: TGCGCCAGCAGCTTGGATGGGCGAACCGTTGGTTCACCCCTCCACTTT. Protein product: CASSLDGRTVGSPLHF.